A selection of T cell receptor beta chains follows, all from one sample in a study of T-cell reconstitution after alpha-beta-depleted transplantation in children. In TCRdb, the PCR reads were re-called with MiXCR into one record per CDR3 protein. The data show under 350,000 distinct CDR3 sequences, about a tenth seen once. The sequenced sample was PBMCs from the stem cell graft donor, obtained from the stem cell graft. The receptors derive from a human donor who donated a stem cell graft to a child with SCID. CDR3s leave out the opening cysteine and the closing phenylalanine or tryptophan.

CDR3 protein: ASFRDRKSSYNSPLH; CDR3 length: 15; V gene: TRBV21-1
CDR3 protein: ATSEGFNQPQH; CDR3 length: 11; V gene: TRBV24-1
CDR3 protein: ASSLGSRGLQETQY; CDR3 length: 14; V gene: TRBV5-1
CDR3 protein: SARKTGIETQY; CDR3 length: 11; V gene: TRBV20-1
CDR3 protein: SVEEGMNTEAF; CDR3 length: 11; V gene: TRBV29-1
CDR3 protein: ASSYAGQGGETQY; CDR3 length: 13; V gene: TRBV6-5
CDR3 protein: ASAAARPTYEQY; CDR3 length: 12; V gene: TRBV12-3/TRBV12-4
CDR3 protein: SVETGTGVTDTQY; CDR3 length: 13; V gene: TRBV29-1
CDR3 protein: ASSFRADAENIQY; CDR3 length: 13; V gene: TRBV12-3/TRBV12-4
CDR3 protein: ASSRVGTDTQY; CDR3 length: 11; V gene: TRBV27
CDR3 protein: ASSVGAAWGEQY; CDR3 length: 12; V gene: TRBV9
CDR3 protein: ASAGRGGETQY; CDR3 length: 11; V gene: TRBV7-8
CDR3 protein: AIKGGISYNEQF; CDR3 length: 12; V gene: TRBV10-3
CDR3 protein: SVEAVGPEAF; CDR3 length: 10; V gene: TRBV29-1
CDR3 protein: AISDPIVRQGYEQY; CDR3 length: 14; V gene: TRBV10-3
CDR3 protein: ASSRKTGPTTDTQY; CDR3 length: 14; V gene: TRBV5-1
CDR3 protein: ASSSGGGSSTDTQY; CDR3 length: 14; V gene: TRBV28
CDR3 protein: ASSLSAGHTYEQY; CDR3 length: 13; V gene: TRBV27
CDR3 protein: SAALGMKTQY; CDR3 length: 10; V gene: TRBV20-1
CDR3 protein: SAQGPDQPQH; CDR3 length: 10; V gene: TRBV20-1
CDR3 protein: ASSEGSLGTEAF; CDR3 length: 12; V gene: TRBV6-1
CDR3 protein: SGTDGYT; CDR3 length: 7; V gene: TRBV20-1
CDR3 protein: ASSLQGRATDTQY; CDR3 length: 13; V gene: TRBV11-3
CDR3 protein: ASSAMNTEAL; CDR3 length: 10; V gene: TRBV10-2
CDR3 protein: ASSFGLAFTDTQY; CDR3 length: 13; V gene: TRBV13
CDR3 protein: ASSFGGAGGDTQY; CDR3 length: 13; V gene: TRBV7-7
CDR3 protein: ASSWDSADTQY; CDR3 length: 11; V gene: TRBV2
CDR3 protein: ASTTGGGGEKLF; CDR3 length: 12; V gene: TRBV5-1
CDR3 protein: ASTGGGPKNNEQF; CDR3 length: 13; V gene: TRBV19
CDR3 protein: SGEQGAGGEQY; CDR3 length: 11; V gene: TRBV29-1
CDR3 protein: ASRLIGETQY; CDR3 length: 10; V gene: TRBV6-1
CDR3 protein: ASSVVPASGELF; CDR3 length: 12; V gene: TRBV9
CDR3 protein: ASSQVFTDTQY; CDR3 length: 11; V gene: TRBV4-1
CDR3 protein: ASSPDGGGNEQF; CDR3 length: 12; V gene: TRBV5-1
CDR3 protein: ASTYGTGARYNEQF; CDR3 length: 14; V gene: TRBV12-3/TRBV12-4
CDR3 protein: AISATTSYEQY; CDR3 length: 11; V gene: TRBV10-3
CDR3 protein: ASKTTEYGYT; CDR3 length: 10; V gene: TRBV12-3/TRBV12-4
CDR3 protein: ASKAGGYEKLF; CDR3 length: 11; V gene: TRBV2
CDR3 protein: ASSEPRETQY; CDR3 length: 10; V gene: TRBV25-1
CDR3 protein: ASSLSGEPEAF; CDR3 length: 11; V gene: TRBV5-1
CDR3 protein: ASAIPYTQY; CDR3 length: 9; V gene: TRBV6-1
CDR3 protein: ASKGGASYEQY; CDR3 length: 11; V gene: TRBV12-3/TRBV12-4
CDR3 protein: ASSPTPRVSYEQY; CDR3 length: 13; V gene: TRBV3-1
CDR3 protein: ASTLLVRRNTIY; CDR3 length: 12; V gene: TRBV12-3/TRBV12-4
CDR3 protein: ASRTNRGVSYEQY; CDR3 length: 13; V gene: TRBV2
CDR3 protein: ASNRGLALETQY; CDR3 length: 12; V gene: TRBV9
CDR3 protein: ASRERPNSGNTIY; CDR3 length: 13; V gene: TRBV6-1
CDR3 protein: ASSYSRASGGYRSSYNEQF; CDR3 length: 19; V gene: TRBV6-2/TRBV6-3
CDR3 protein: ASSFHPGQECTDTQY; CDR3 length: 15; V gene: TRBV7-6
CDR3 protein: ASSPGLADTDTQY; CDR3 length: 13; V gene: TRBV14